What follows are 8 T cell receptor beta chains derived from one specimen sequenced in a study of blood T cell repertoires in COVID-19. The repertoire was sequenced with immunoSEQ multiplex PCR; TCRdb's copy has only in-frame clones and lacks some. The data hold hundreds of thousands of clones, with about 89% observed a single time. The sequencing input was peripheral blood. The source of these receptors is a woman in her 50s who had recovered from COVID-19.

V gene TRBV3-1 (or the pseudogene TRBV3-2) combines with J gene TRBJ2-7; D possibly corresponds to TRBD1 (6 bases). CDR1 and CDR2 (germline): LGHDT, YNNKEL (reference sequence). CDR3 length equals 16 residues. Trimming shortened V by 1 base and J by 4 bases, and 17 bases separated the two germline ends. CDR3 DNA sequence: TGTGCCAGCAGCCAAGTAACCGGGACAAGGCTTTACGAGCAGTACTTC. As protein: CASSQVTGTRLYEQYF.

The V call is TRBV7-9, the J call TRBJ2-5; the match to TRBD2 covers 14 bases. The CDR3 runs 17 residues. Trimming took 0 bases from V and 4 from J; bases not matched to a gene: 4. Per the germline V gene, CDR1 is SEHNR and CDR2 is FQNEAQ (reference sequence). The CDR3 reads CASSLASGTSGRETQYF. Written as DNA, the CDR3 is TGTGCCAGCAGCTTAGCTTCCGGGACTAGCGGGAGAGAGACCCAGTACTTC.

This chain uses TRBV6-2 or TRBV6-3 with TRBJ2-3; TRBD2 matches 12 bases. The J segment lost 3 bases and the V segment lost 6 bases, leaving 7 bases of the junction unmatched. The CDR3 is 16 amino acids. Germline V lookup: CDR1 MNHEY, CDR2 SVGEGT. CDR3 nucleotides: TGTGCCAGCAGCGACCTAGCGGGAGGGGTTACAGATACGCAGTATTTT. Residues: CASSDLAGGVTDTQYF.

The chain employs TRBV30 and TRBJ1-4, with TRBD1 identical over 7 bases. Germline V gene data show CDR1 as GTSNPN and CDR2 as SVGIG (reference sequence). V was pared by 8 bases and J by 5 bases, with 8 bases of the junction left unmatched. This CDR3 comprises 13 residues. DNA for the CDR3: TGTGCCGTCGCCGGGACAGAGAATGAAAAACTGTTTTTT. It codes for CAVAGTENEKLFF. The full variable domain, in which reference TRBV30 and TRBJ1-4 provide the parts outside the CDR3, is SQTIHQWPATLVQPVGSPLSLECTVEGTSNPNLYWYRQAAGRGLQLLFYSVGIGQISSEVPQNLSASRPQDRQFILSSKKLLLSDSGFYLCAVAGTENEKLFFGSGTQLSVL.

V gene TRBV19 combines with J gene TRBJ1-5; D not resolved. The V end lost 1 base, the J end lost 5 bases, and 9 bases lay between the germline ends. CDR1 and CDR2 from the germline V gene are LNHDA and SQIVND (reference sequence). The CDR3 spans 14 residues. DNA of the CDR3: TGTGCCAGTAGTATAGCGGGTTCGGATCAGCCCCAGCATTTT. Translated, it gives CASSIAGSDQPQHF.

Points on this clone: The sample contains more than one DNA sequence encoding this CDR3. The V and J genes are TRBV7-2 and TRBJ1-5; 7 nucleotides align to TRBD1. CDR3 size: 14 residues. From germline, CDR1 is SGHTA and CDR2 FQGNSA. The ends lost 6 bases at V and 3 bases at J; junction bases unmatched: 5. Here the CDR3 reads CASSSQGNNQPQHF. DNA of the CDR3: TGTGCCAGCAGTTCACAGGGGAACAATCAGCCCCAGCATTTT.

The count of this clone is one. Additional DNA sequences in this sample encode the identical CDR3. J is TRBJ1-3 and V is TRBV5-1, with TRBD1 as a possible D gene (5 bases). Germline V CDR1 and CDR2: SGHRS, YFSETQ. This CDR3 is 15 amino acids long. V gave up 0 bases and J gave up 2 bases, with 9 bases separating them. The CDR3 nucleotides read TGCGCCAGCAGCTTGGAGGCAGGGACTGGAAACACCATATATTTT. This codes for CASSLEAGTGNTIYF.

The chain employs TRBV12-3 or TRBV12-4 and TRBJ1-4, with D uncertain. V was cut by 2 bases and J by 8 bases, with 6 bases left in between. The CDR3 loop spans 12 amino acids. The CDR3 reads CASSLNLEKLFF. CDR3 nucleotides: TGTGCCAGCAGTTTAAATCTGGAAAAACTGTTTTTT.